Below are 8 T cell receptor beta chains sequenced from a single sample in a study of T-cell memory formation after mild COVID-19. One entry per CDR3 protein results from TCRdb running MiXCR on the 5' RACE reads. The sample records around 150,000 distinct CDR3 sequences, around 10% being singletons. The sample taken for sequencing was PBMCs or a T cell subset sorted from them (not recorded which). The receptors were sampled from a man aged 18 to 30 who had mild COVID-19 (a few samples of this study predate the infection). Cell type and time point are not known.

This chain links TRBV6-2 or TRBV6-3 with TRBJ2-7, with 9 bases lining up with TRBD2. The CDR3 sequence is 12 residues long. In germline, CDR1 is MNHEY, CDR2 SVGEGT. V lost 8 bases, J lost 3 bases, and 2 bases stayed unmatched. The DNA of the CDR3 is TGTGCCAGCGGACTAGCGCGCTACGAGCAGTACGTC. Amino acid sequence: CASGLARYEQYV.

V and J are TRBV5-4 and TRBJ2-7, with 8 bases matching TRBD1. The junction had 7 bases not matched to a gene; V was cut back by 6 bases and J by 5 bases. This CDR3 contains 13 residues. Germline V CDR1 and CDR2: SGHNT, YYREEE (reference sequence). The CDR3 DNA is TGTGCCAGCACTAGGACAGGGAGCGACGAGCAGTACTTC. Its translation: CASTRTGSDEQYF.

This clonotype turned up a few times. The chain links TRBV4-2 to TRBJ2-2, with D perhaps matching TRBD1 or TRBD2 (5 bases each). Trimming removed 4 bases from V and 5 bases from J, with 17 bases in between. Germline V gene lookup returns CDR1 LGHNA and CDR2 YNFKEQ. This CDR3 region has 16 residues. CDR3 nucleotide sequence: TGTGCCAGCAGCCCCCTGAGAGGGGCAGGGACCGGGGAGCTGTTTTTT. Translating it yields CASSPLRGAGTGELFF.

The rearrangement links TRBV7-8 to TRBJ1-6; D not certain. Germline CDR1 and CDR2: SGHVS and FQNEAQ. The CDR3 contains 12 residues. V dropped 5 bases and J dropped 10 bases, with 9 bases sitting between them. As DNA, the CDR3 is TGTGCCAGCAGCGAGATGGAGTCACCCCTCCACTTT. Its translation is CASSEMESPLHF.

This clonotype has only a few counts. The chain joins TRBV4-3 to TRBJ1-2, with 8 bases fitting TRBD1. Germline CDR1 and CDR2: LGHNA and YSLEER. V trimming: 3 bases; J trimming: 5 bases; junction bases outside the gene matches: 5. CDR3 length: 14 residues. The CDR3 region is CASSQRTGRYGYTF. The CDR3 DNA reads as TGCGCCAGCAGCCAGCGGACAGGGAGATATGGCTACACCTTC.

The CDR3 here is CSAEEYRVRETQYF. The CDR3 DNA follows: TGCAGTGCTGAAGAGTACAGGGTACGAGAGACCCAGTACTTC. This chain joins TRBV20-1 and TRBJ2-5; tentatively, D is TRBD1 (6 bases). The CDR3 covers 14 residues. Germline-derived CDR1 and CDR2 are DFQATT and SNEGSKA (reference sequence). Trimming took off 5 bases at V and 4 bases at J, with 17 bases between the two ends.

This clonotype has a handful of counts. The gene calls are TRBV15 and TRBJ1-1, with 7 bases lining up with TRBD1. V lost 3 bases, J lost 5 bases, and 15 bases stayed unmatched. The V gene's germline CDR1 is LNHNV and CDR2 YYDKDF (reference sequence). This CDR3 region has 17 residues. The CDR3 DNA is TGTGCCACCAGCAGTCTGGGGCTGGTAGGGGGCCTGACTGAAGCTTTCTTT. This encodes CATSSLGLVGGLTEAFF. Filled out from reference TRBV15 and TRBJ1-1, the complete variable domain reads DAMVIQNPRYQVTQFGKPVTLSCSQTLNHNVMYWYQQKSSQAPKLLFHYYDKDFNNEADTPDNFQSRRPNTSFCFLDIRSPGLGDTAMYLCATSSLGLVGGLTEAFFGQGTRLTVV.

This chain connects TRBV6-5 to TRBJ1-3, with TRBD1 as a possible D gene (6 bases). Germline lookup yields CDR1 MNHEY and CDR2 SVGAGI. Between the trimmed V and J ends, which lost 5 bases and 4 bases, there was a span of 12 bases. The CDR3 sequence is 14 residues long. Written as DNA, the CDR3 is TGTGCCAGCAGTCTACAGGGAACCGGAAACACCATATATTTT. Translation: CASSLQGTGNTIYF.